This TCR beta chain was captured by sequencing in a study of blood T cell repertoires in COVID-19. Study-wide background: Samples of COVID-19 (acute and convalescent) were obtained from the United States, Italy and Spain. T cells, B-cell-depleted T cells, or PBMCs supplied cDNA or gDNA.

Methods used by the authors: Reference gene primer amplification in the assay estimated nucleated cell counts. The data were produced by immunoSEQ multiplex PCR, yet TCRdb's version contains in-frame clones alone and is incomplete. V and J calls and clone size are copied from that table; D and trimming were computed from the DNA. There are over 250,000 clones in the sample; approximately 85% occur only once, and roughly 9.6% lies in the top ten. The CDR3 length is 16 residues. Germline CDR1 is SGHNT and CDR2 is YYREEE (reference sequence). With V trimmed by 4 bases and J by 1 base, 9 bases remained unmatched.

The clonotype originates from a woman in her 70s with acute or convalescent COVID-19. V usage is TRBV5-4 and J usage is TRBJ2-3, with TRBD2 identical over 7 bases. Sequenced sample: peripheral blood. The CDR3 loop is CASSRTRVFGTDTQYF. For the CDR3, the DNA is TGTGCCAGCAGCCGGACTAGGGTATTTGGCACAGATACGCAGTATTTT.